The rows below give T cell receptor beta chains drawn from one sample of a study of blood T cell repertoires in COVID-19. TCRdb's copy holds only in-frame clones and misses some; the assay was immunoSEQ multiplex PCR. This table holds approximately 100,000 clones, 87% found once. Sequences were obtained from peripheral blood. Every receptor here comes from a man between 45 and 60 years old with acute or convalescent COVID-19. The CDR3 runs from the conserved cysteine through the conserved F or W. A D gene is named only where the DNA matches it firmly. Only some rows state a clone size, as once, few, many or a class for expanded clones.

d_call j_call clone_size v_call cdr3_aa cdr3_nt
. TRBJ2-1 once TRBV27 CASSFGHNEQFF TGTGCCAGCAGTTTCGGTCACAATGAGCAGTTCTTC
TRBD1 TRBJ2-3 once TRBV28 CASSLPQGQGAGDTQYF TGTGCCAGCAGTTTACCCCAGGGACAGGGAGCTGGAGATACGCAGTATTTT
. TRBJ2-3 . TRBV7-8 CASSLDSSTDTQYF TGTGCCAGCAGCTTAGACTCTAGCACAGATACGCAGTATTTT
TRBD1 TRBJ1-5 few TRBV7-8 CASSSGQGALGAQHF TGTGCCAGCAGCTCGGGACAGGGGGCCCTCGGGGCCCAGCATTTT
. TRBJ2-3 . TRBV27 CASRASGTSTDTQYF TGTGCCAGCAGGGCGAGCGGAACTAGCACAGATACGCAGTATTTT
. TRBJ2-1 . TRBV10-3 CAISEPPVPAGIYNEQFF TGTGCCATCAGTGAGCCCCCAGTACCGGCAGGGATTTACAATGAGCAGTTCTTC
TRBD1 TRBJ2-7 . TRBV29-1 CSVPQTGNPHEQYF TGCAGCGTTCCCCAGACAGGGAATCCCCACGAGCAGTACTTC
. TRBJ1-1 . TRBV15 CATKTGTLNTEAFF TGTGCCACCAAGACCGGGACACTGAACACTGAAGCTTTCTTT
TRBD2 TRBJ2-2 . TRBV4-1 CASSQPLAGGELFF TGCGCCAGCAGCCAACCTCTAGCGGGAGGGGAGCTGTTTTTT
. TRBJ2-3 once TRBV10-3 CAIKENRVEFPTQYF TGTGCCATCAAGGAAAACAGGGTCGAGTTTCCTACGCAGTATTTT
. TRBJ2-1 . TRBV4-2 CASSRGDLSYNEQFF TGTGCCAGCAGCCGCGGGGATCTGTCCTACAATGAGCAGTTCTTC
TRBD1 TRBJ2-7 once TRBV19 CASRPRDSNFYEQYF TGTGCCAGTAGACCCCGGGACAGCAACTTCTACGAGCAGTACTTC
TRBD2 TRBJ2-5 . TRBV6-5 CASSLSGRAGETQYF TGTGCCAGCAGCCTTAGCGGGAGGGCCGGGGAGACCCAGTACTTC
TRBD1 TRBJ1-2 once TRBV5-1 CASSLISTGDSYTF TGCGCCAGCAGCTTGATCAGTACAGGGGACAGCTACACCTTC
TRBD1 TRBJ1-1 . TRBV3-1/TRBV3-2 CASSQTTGGQWDTEAFF TGTGCCAGCAGCCAAACGACAGGGGGCCAATGGGACACTGAAGCTTTCTTT
. TRBJ2-2 . TRBV3-1/TRBV3-2 CASSPRGLAGELFF TGTGCCAGCAGCCCCAGGGGTTTGGCCGGGGAGCTGTTTTTT
. TRBJ2-1 once TRBV11-3 CASSLDAEPYNEQFF TGTGCCAGCAGCTTAGATGCGGAGCCCTACAATGAGCAGTTCTTC
TRBD2 TRBJ2-1 . TRBV11-1 CASSSSGYYNEQFF TGTGCCAGCAGCTCTAGCGGATACTACAATGAGCAGTTCTTC
. TRBJ2-7 . TRBV27 CASSLYPQGNEQYF TGTGCCAGCAGTTTGTACCCTCAGGGGAACGAGCAGTACTTC
TRBD2 TRBJ2-7 . TRBV3-1/TRBV3-2 CASTLAGAGPYEQYF TGTGCCAGCACCCTAGCGGGAGCGGGACCCTACGAGCAGTACTTC
TRBD2 TRBJ2-7 . TRBV9 CASSKGTSHEQYF TGTGCCAGCAGCAAGGGGACTAGCCACGAGCAGTACTTC
. TRBJ2-5 . TRBV30 CAWSVQQETQYF TGTGCCTGGAGTGTACAACAAGAGACCCAGTACTTC